These 21 T cell receptor beta chains came from one sample sequenced in a study of blood T cell repertoires in COVID-19. Method: immunoSEQ multiplex PCR; TCRdb's copy keeps in-frame clones and lacks some. The sample contains some 220,000 clones, 75% to 90% of which appear only once. The sample taken for sequencing was peripheral blood. The receptors here all came from a woman aged 70-85 years with COVID-19, enrolled during active disease.

This chain joins TRBV25-1 and TRBJ2-7; 7 positions agree with TRBD1. The V gene's germline CDR1 is MGHDK and CDR2 SYGVNS. The J segment lost 11 bases and the V segment lost 3 bases, leaving 7 bases of the junction unmatched. The CDR3 is 12 amino acids. The CDR3 loop reads CASSEGQLRKYF. As DNA, the CDR3 is TGTGCCAGCAGTGAGGGACAGCTACGAAAGTACTTC.

This clone has just a few counts. The chain employs TRBV7-2 and TRBJ1-6, with D possibly TRBD1 on 6 matching bases. The CDR3 covers 18 residues. The V gene's germline CDR1 is SGHTA and CDR2 FQGNSA. The ends were cut back, 5 bases at V and 9 bases at J, with 26 bases in the middle. For the CDR3, the DNA is TGTGCCAGCAGCCAAGGGGGGGGCGCCGGGACTAGGGCTTCACCCCTCCACTTT. Translating gives CASSQGGGAGTRASPLHF. The full variable domain, completed using reference TRBV7-2 and TRBJ1-6, is GAGVSQSPSNKVTEKGKDVELRCDPISGHTALYWYRQSLGQGLEFLIYFQGNSAPDKSGLPSDRFSAERTGGSVSTLTIQRTQQEDSAVYLCASSQGGGAGTRASPLHFGNGTRLTVT.

The chain recombines TRBV12-3 or TRBV12-4 with TRBJ2-1; 10 nucleotides match TRBD2. With V trimmed by 3 bases and J by 9 bases, 2 bases remained unmatched. The CDR3 runs 13 residues. CDR3 sequence: CASSFTSGTEQFF. The CDR3 bases are TGTGCCAGCAGTTTTACTAGCGGGACTGAGCAGTTCTTC.

This rearrangement joins TRBV12-5 to TRBJ2-1, with unresolved D. V lost 6 bases, J lost 7 bases, and 7 bases lay in between. Per the germline V gene, CDR1 is LGHNT and CDR2 is FRNRAP. This CDR3 spans 11 amino acids. CDR3 nucleotide sequence: TGTGCTAGTGGATCCGTGAATGAGCAGTTCTTC. It translates to CASGSVNEQFF.

Here the CDR3 reads CAWSVTGGKLFF. In nucleotides, the CDR3 is TGTGCCTGGAGTGTAACGGGGGGTAAACTGTTTTTT. The rearrangement uses TRBV30 and TRBJ1-4; tentative D call: TRBD1 (5 bases). The CDR3 contains 12 residues. Looked up from germline, CDR1 is GTSNPN and CDR2 is SVGIG (reference sequence). V lost 0 bases and J lost 11, with 10 bases in between.

The chain employs TRBV7-2 and TRBJ2-3, with 8 nucleotides matching TRBD2. Trimming removed 8 bases from V and 2 bases from J; junction bases left unmatched: 9. This CDR3 spans 15 amino acids. In germline, CDR1 is SGHTA, CDR2 FQGNSA. The CDR3 coding sequence is TGTGCCAGCCTTCGGGGGGGGGCGGTCACAGATACGCAGTATTTT. It specifies CASLRGGAVTDTQYF.

This rearrangement joins TRBV6-2 or TRBV6-3 to TRBJ2-5; no clear D gene. V was shortened by 2 bases and J by 6 bases, with 7 bases between the two germline ends. The CDR3 is 12 amino acids. From germline, CDR1 is MNHEY and CDR2 SVGEGT. This CDR3 reads CASSYVSQTQYF. CDR3 nucleotides: TGTGCCAGCAGTTACGTGTCTCAGACCCAGTACTTC.

J is TRBJ2-7 and V is TRBV20-1; D is uncertain. CDR1 and CDR2 (germline): DFQATT, SNEGSKA (reference sequence). The CDR3 sequence is 11 residues long. The ends were cut back, 2 bases at V and 13 bases at J, with 15 bases in the middle. CDR3 sequence: CSARYCIGSYF. The CDR3 DNA sequence: TGCAGTGCTAGATATTGTATCGGTAGTTACTTC.

V gene TRBV5-1 combines with J gene TRBJ1-3; the D gene is possibly TRBD1 (5 bases). V lost 0 bases and J lost 3, with 13 bases in between. The CDR3 runs 16 residues. Germline V lookup: CDR1 SGHRS, CDR2 YFSETQ. DNA of the CDR3: TGCGCCAGCAGCTTGGGGGTCAGGGTCAGTGGAAACACCATATATTTT. The encoded protein is CASSLGVRVSGNTIYF.

The chain has TRBV19 and TRBJ1-3; a possible D gene is TRBD1 (6 bases). The CDR3 runs to 14 residues. Germline V gene data show CDR1 as LNHDA and CDR2 as SQIVND (reference sequence). V dropped 3 bases and J dropped 2 bases, with 8 bases sitting between them. CDR3 loop: CASSIKGAGNTIYF. CDR3 nucleotides: TGTGCCAGTAGTATCAAGGGGGCTGGAAACACCATATATTTT.

This chain links TRBV28 with TRBJ2-1, with 11 bases identical to TRBD2. This CDR3 is built from 15 residues. J was trimmed by 6 bases and V by 3 bases; bases with no gene match: 4. Germline V gene sequence: CDR1 MDHEN, CDR2 SYDVKM. CDR3 residues: CASSFSSGRTNEQFF. Written as DNA, the CDR3 is TGTGCCAGCAGTTTCTCTAGCGGGAGGACCAATGAGCAGTTCTTC.

V is TRBV18 and J is TRBJ2-1; 9 bases line up with TRBD2. This CDR3 has 16 amino acids. V lost 4 bases and J lost 4; bases outside the gene matches: 8. Germline assignment: CDR1 KGHSH and CDR2 LQKENI. CDR3 bases: TGTGCCAGCTCACTATTGGGACTAGCTATTTACAATGAGCAGTTCTTC. Translated, it gives CASSLLGLAIYNEQFF.

This rearrangement joins TRBV6-1 to TRBJ2-1, with 7 positions matching TRBD1. V trimming: 2 bases; J trimming: 4 bases; junction bases outside the gene matches: 5. This CDR3 is built from 15 residues. The germline V gene has CDR1 MNHNS and CDR2 SASEGT. As DNA, the CDR3 is TGTGCCAGCAGTGAACGAGACAGGGCATACAATGAGCAGTTCTTC. Its protein product is CASSERDRAYNEQFF.

The chain recombines TRBV6-1 with TRBJ1-2, with a possible D match to TRBD1 (6 bases). The V end was cut by 2 bases, the J end by 5 bases, with 15 bases between. The CDR3 spans 15 residues. The germline V gene has CDR1 MNHNS and CDR2 SASEGT. In DNA form, the CDR3 reads TGTGCCAGCAGTGAATCGGGCAGGGGAGTATATGGCTACACCTTC. It specifies CASSESGRGVYGYTF.

V is TRBV24-1 and J is TRBJ2-3; the match to TRBD2 covers 7 bases. The CDR3 length is 15 residues. J lost 2 bases, V lost 6 bases, and 7 bases had no gene match. Germline values: CDR1 KGHDR, CDR2 SFDVKD. The DNA for the CDR3 is TGTGCCACCAGTTTAGGCGGGAGCTTCACAGATACGCAGTATTTT. Encoded protein: CATSLGGSFTDTQYF.

This clone is a singleton in its sample. The chain is built from TRBV24-1 and TRBJ2-1; D unclear. Germline assignment: CDR1 KGHDR and CDR2 SFDVKD. The length of the CDR3 is 17 residues. V was trimmed by 4 bases and J by 5 bases, leaving 20 bases between them. The CDR3 DNA is TGTGCCACCAGTGACCCACGGATAGCAGCTCGTAACAATGAGCAGTTCTTC. It is translated as CATSDPRIAARNNEQFF.

The rearrangement uses TRBV18 and TRBJ1-1; D gene uncertain. Trimming pared 1 base from V and 1 base from J, leaving 10 bases between. The CDR3 spans 15 residues. The V gene's germline CDR1 is KGHSH and CDR2 LQKENI. CDR3 amino acids: CASSPRTNTNTEAFF. As DNA, the CDR3 is TGTGCCAGCTCACCACGAACCAACACGAACACTGAAGCTTTCTTT.

The gene calls are TRBV28 and TRBJ2-7, with D hard to call. The CDR3 is 12 residues long. Germline-derived CDR1 and CDR2 are MDHEN and SYDVKM. The V end lost 6 bases, the J end lost 7 bases, and 13 bases lay between the germline ends. Written as DNA, the CDR3 is TGTGCCAGCAGCAAGACCCCGGGTGAGCAGTACTTC. Translated, it gives CASSKTPGEQYF. The full variable domain, rest sourced from reference TRBV28 and TRBJ2-7, is DVKVTQSSRYLVKRTGEKVFLECVQDMDHENMFWYRQDPGLGLRLIYFSYDVKMKEKGDIPEGYSVSREKKERFSLILESASTNQTSMYLCASSKTPGEQYFGPGTRLTVT.

Notes on this clone: A much larger clonotype is one base distant, so this may be a read error. The genes are TRBV6-5 and TRBJ1-1, with D uncertain. Germline CDR1 and CDR2: MNHEY and SVGAGI. CDR3 length: 13 residues. Trimming cost V 2 bases and J 1 base, with 5 bases left between them. The CDR3 nucleotides are TGTGCCAGCAGTTACCGACAGAACACTGAAGCTTTCTTT. This gives the protein CASSYRQNTEAFF.

This clone was recorded a few times. The chain employs TRBV7-9 and TRBJ1-2, with 8 nucleotides matching TRBD1. The CDR3 runs 14 residues. The V gene end was trimmed by 5 bases and the J gene end by 2 bases; junction bases not matched to a gene: 4. Germline V gives CDR1 SEHNR, CDR2 FQNEAQ (reference sequence). CDR3 bases: TGTGCCAGCAGCCCGACAGGGGCCAACTATGGCTACACCTTC. Its protein is CASSPTGANYGYTF.

The rearrangement links TRBV28 to TRBJ2-5; 7 positions match TRBD1. The CDR3 contains 15 residues. Germline CDR1 reads MDHEN; CDR2 reads SYDVKM. J gave up 4 bases and V 3 bases, and 8 bases lay outside the gene matches. CDR3 nucleotides: TGTGCCAGCAGTTTCCCTAGACAGGGTATAGAGACCCAGTACTTC. It is translated as CASSFPRQGIETQYF.